This T cell receptor beta chain was found in a study of a mutant IDH1 vaccine in newly diagnosed glioma (dated by TCRdb to 2020 to 2023). Regarding the complete study: The roughly 33 treated patients were roughly 62% male and around 40% female, with a mean age of approximately 40 years. Prior to enrollment, patients had been given standard therapy consisting of radiotherapy alone, temozolomide alone, or radiochemotherapy with temozolomide, with the combination given to most patients. Peripheral blood was collected at six visits: V03 (baseline), V05, V07, V10, V12 and V13. Longitudinal TCRB deep sequencing was performed for 25 to 30 treated patients wherever samples were available for exploratory analyses.

Preparation of the library involved the immunoSEQ multiplex PCR assay. Rearranged TCR beta chain sequences were amplified with the hsTCRB Kit following the manufacturer's protocol. Sequencing of TCRB libraries was carried out on an Illumina MiSeq. Regarding the original processing steps: The proprietary platform of the kit vendor was used for demultiplexing, trimming and gene mapping. TCRdb retrieved this table from immuneACCESS and kept in-frame rearrangements only. Not all clones are present; in checked studies, unresolved V genes account for under half, and no reason is known for the remainder. From that table come the V and J calls and clone size; the DNA was used to work out D and trimming. The sample contains about 36,000 clones, around nine tenths of them found a single time. The top ten hold 18% of the sample. According to the study, the label for this sample's time point signals: baseline, week 1 (first vaccination visit). The treatment or condition label on this specimen signifies: pre-vaccination baseline after standard-of-care therapy. The donors had newly diagnosed IDH1-mutant astrocytomas of WHO grade 3 or 4 that showed loss of nuclear ATRX. The samples were drawn from NOA16, a multicentre, single-arm, open-label phase I trial in Germany that tested a mutant IDH1 peptide vaccine in humans for the first time. For immunogenicity testing, the blood drawn at visit V03 was used as the baseline sample. Genomic DNA for TCRB sequencing was isolated from EDTA blood with the DNeasy Blood and Tissue Kit.

A note on this clone: What antigen it recognizes has not been identified. Per-nucleotide qualities are absent, and no much larger clonotype sits a single base away.

The CDR3, from cysteine to phenylalanine, totals 14 residues. Just the 42-base CDR3 DNA is kept, in frame starting at base 1. Trimming takes 2 bases from V and 2 bases from J, and the germline ends sit 12 bases apart. Via the germline V gene (reference sequence), CDR1 is GTSNPN and CDR2 SVGIG. Results the study describes overall, beyond this receptor: No apparent relationship was observed between pseudoprogression and alterations in the top peripheral T cell clonotypes detected by TCRB sequencing. Immune responses induced by the vaccine were seen in around 93% of patients across multiple MHC alleles. Selection of PBMC samples for TCRB deep sequencing was based on availability. It was noted by the authors that analyses of patient blood samples could not be reproduced owing to sample limitations.

Sequenced material: PBMCs, taken from a glioma patient treated with radiotherapy, temozolomide or both. The V and J genes are TRBV30 and TRBJ1-2; too little of a D gene remains to name it. This receptor was identified in a man aged 18 to 35 with glioma. The DNA is TGTGCCTGGAGTAGAGCAGGCTTCAACTATGGCTACACCTTC. The resulting protein is CAWSRAGFNYGYTF.